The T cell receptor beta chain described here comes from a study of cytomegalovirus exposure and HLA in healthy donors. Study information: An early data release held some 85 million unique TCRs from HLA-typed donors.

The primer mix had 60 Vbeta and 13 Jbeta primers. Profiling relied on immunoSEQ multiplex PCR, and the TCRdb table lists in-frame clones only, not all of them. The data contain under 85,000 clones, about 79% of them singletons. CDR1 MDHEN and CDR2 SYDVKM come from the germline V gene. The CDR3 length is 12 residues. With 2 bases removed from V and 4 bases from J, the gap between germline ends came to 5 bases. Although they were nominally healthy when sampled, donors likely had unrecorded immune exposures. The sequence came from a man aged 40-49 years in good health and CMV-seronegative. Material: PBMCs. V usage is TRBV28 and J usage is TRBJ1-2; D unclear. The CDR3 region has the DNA TGTGCCAGCAGTTTAGTCAGCTATGGCTACACCTTC. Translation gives CASSLVSYGYTF.